This TCR beta chain originates from a study of cytomegalovirus exposure and HLA in healthy donors. Study-wide results and limits: By a later analysis, the bulk of CMV-associated TCR beta chains appeared HLA-restricted. It was assumed in the presence/absence analyses that sequencing depth was roughly uniform across donors. Cytomegalovirus association was listed for 150 or so TCR beta chains.

Researchers ran the PCR with 60 Vbeta and 13 Jbeta primers. Using immunoSEQ multiplex PCR, the repertoire was profiled, and TCRdb retains in-frame clones only, with some absent. The sample has roughly 150,000 clones; about 81% are singletons. Concerning this clone itself: What it recognizes is unknown. The same CDR3 can be traced to other DNA sequences in this sample.

This CDR3 spans 15 amino acids. The junction had 3 bases not matched to a gene; V was cut back by 1 base and J by 0 bases. Germline loops: CDR1 SEHNR, CDR2 FQNEAQ (reference sequence). The sample was PBMCs. This receptor was obtained from a woman aged 18-30 years in good health and CMV-seronegative. This rearrangement joins TRBV7-9 to TRBJ2-7, with 7 positions matching TRBD2. CDR3 protein: CASSLGGGSSYEQYF. The CDR3 DNA follows: TGTGCCAGCAGCTTAGGGGGGGGTTCCTCCTACGAGCAGTACTTC.